This note documents a single T cell receptor beta chain sequence. The target antigen is unknown. The repertoire was sequenced with immunoSEQ multiplex PCR; TCRdb's copy has only in-frame clones and lacks some. The sample yields around 50,000 clones, over 80% seen once. This sample stems from a study of T cells in localized non-small cell lung cancer. Germline values: CDR1 SNHLY, CDR2 FYNNEI. Trimming pared 2 bases from V and 0 bases from J, leaving 13 bases between. CDR3 size: 16 residues. Findings and limits, study-wide: Turning up in adjacent lung were a median around 60 of the top 100 tumor clones. Only one tumor region went through sequencing, so heterogeneity may still be there. Tumor showed lower T cell clonality than uninvolved adjacent lung, where it was highest. Elevated blood T cell density was associated with longer overall survival.

The sequences come from peripheral blood, collected before any cancer treatment. The TCR originated in a female donor older than 55 with stage II squamous cell lung carcinoma. This rearrangement joins TRBV2 to TRBJ1-1; D gene unclear. Here the CDR3 reads CASSERSQNLNTEAFF. The CDR3, as DNA: TGTGCCAGCAGTGAAAGGTCGCAGAACCTGAACACTGAAGCTTTCTTT. Full variable domain (outside the CDR3, taken from reference TRBV2 and TRBJ1-1): EPEVTQTPSHQVTQMGQEVILRCVPISNHLYFYWYRQILGQKVEFLVSFYNNEISEKSEIFDDQFSVERPDGSNFTLKIRSTKLEDSAMYFCASSERSQNLNTEAFFGQGTRLTVV.